Listed below are T cell receptor beta chains from one sample, sequenced in a study of cytomegalovirus exposure and HLA in healthy donors. The protocol was immunoSEQ multiplex PCR, while the TCRdb copy is restricted to in-frame clones and leaves out a portion. This sample has approximately 170,000 clones, with about 85% found just once. The sample comprised PBMCs. The receptors stem from a boy younger than 10 in good health and CMV-seronegative. The CDR3 runs from the conserved cysteine through the conserved F or W. The D gene is left open where the match is weak. Where a row states a size, it is once, few, many or the class of an expanded clone; other rows omit it.

j_call,v_call,clone_size,d_call,cdr3_aa,cdr3_nt
TRBJ2-1,TRBV19,NA,NA,CASRGRFSSTPSYNEQFF,TGTGCCAGTAGGGGGCGGTTTTCGAGTACCCCCTCCTACAATGAGCAGTTCTTC
TRBJ2-1,TRBV14,few,NA,CASSQQGGYNEQFF,TGTGCCAGCAGCCAACAGGGGGGCTACAATGAGCAGTTCTTC
TRBJ2-1,TRBV2,NA,TRBD1,CASRETGLNEQFF,TGTGCCAGCAGAGAGACAGGGTTAAATGAGCAGTTCTTC
TRBJ1-3,TRBV7-6,NA,NA,CASSLAGSGNTIYF,TGTGCCAGCAGCCTCGCCGGGTCTGGAAACACCATATATTTT
TRBJ1-5,TRBV15,NA,NA,CATSRDGPYSNQPQHF,TGTGCCACCAGCAGAGATGGGCCCTATAGCAATCAGCCCCAGCATTTT
TRBJ2-7,TRBV29-1,NA,NA,CSVVAREEPYEQYF,TGCAGCGTTGTGGCCAGGGAGGAGCCCTACGAGCAGTACTTC
TRBJ2-7,TRBV28,NA,TRBD1,CASSFPGTGFNEQYF,TGTGCCAGCAGTTTTCCCGGGACAGGGTTCAACGAGCAGTACTTC
TRBJ1-1,TRBV18,NA,NA,CASSPWAQGSRTEAFF,TGTGCCAGCTCACCATGGGCACAGGGATCTCGGACTGAAGCTTTCTTT
TRBJ2-2,TRBV6-5,once,TRBD1,CASTQGAHNTGELFF,TGTGCCAGCACCCAGGGGGCGCATAACACCGGGGAGCTGTTTTTT
TRBJ1-5,TRBV27,NA,NA,CASSFSGNQPQHF,TGTGCCAGCAGTTTCTCAGGGAATCAGCCCCAGCATTTT
TRBJ1-5,TRBV28,NA,NA,CASSRGGYSNQPQHF,TGTGCCAGCAGCCGAGGGGGTTATAGCAATCAGCCCCAGCATTTT
TRBJ1-2,TRBV19,NA,NA,CASNSRANYGYTF,TGTGCCAGTAACTCCAGGGCTAACTATGGCTACACCTTC
TRBJ2-3,TRBV10-3,once,NA,CASGTTDTQYF,TGTGCCAGCGGGACGACAGATACGCAGTATTTT
TRBJ1-3,TRBV19,NA,NA,CASRTHFSGNTIYF,TGTGCCAGTAGAACTCATTTCTCTGGAAACACCATATATTTT
TRBJ1-3,TRBV13,NA,NA,CASSFGQSSGNTIYF,TGTGCCAGCAGCTTTGGACAGAGCTCTGGAAACACCATATATTTT
TRBJ1-4,TRBV14,NA,NA,CASSHGLSEPNEKLFF,TGTGCCAGCAGCCACGGACTCAGTGAACCAAATGAAAAACTGTTTTTT
TRBJ1-4,TRBV19,NA,NA,CASIVGGEEEKLFF,TGTGCCAGTATAGTGGGGGGGGAAGAGGAAAAACTGTTTTTT
TRBJ2-3,TRBV5-1,NA,TRBD2,CASKLAGGPDTQYF,TGCGCCAGCAAACTAGCGGGGGGGCCAGATACGCAGTATTTT
TRBJ1-5,TRBV7-2,NA,TRBD1,CASSLETGGNQPQHF,TGTGCCAGCAGCTTAGAAACAGGGGGAAATCAGCCCCAGCATTTT
TRBJ1-2,TRBV30,once,NA,CAWSSGHYGYTF,TGTGCCTGGAGTTCAGGTCACTATGGCTACACCTTC